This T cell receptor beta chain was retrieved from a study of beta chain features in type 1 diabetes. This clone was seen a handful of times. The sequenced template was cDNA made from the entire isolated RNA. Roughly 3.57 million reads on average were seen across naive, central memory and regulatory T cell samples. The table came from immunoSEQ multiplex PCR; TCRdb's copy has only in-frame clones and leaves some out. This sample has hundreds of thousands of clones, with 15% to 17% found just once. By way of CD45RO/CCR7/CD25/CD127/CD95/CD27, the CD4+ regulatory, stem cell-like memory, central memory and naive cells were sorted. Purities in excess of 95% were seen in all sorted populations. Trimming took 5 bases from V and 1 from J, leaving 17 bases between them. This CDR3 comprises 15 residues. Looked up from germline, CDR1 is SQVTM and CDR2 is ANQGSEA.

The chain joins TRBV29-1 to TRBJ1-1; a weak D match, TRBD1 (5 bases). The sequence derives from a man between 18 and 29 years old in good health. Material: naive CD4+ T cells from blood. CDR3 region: CSVHIRGIRNTEAFF. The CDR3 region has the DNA TGCAGCGTTCATATAAGGGGTATACGGAACACTGAAGCTTTCTTT.